This TCR beta chain was recovered during a study of blood T cells in healthy people across ages. Isolating PBMCs gave at least 7 million of these cells per sample. Germline lookup yields CDR1 SNHLY and CDR2 FYNNEI. The CDR3 covers 14 residues. V lost 7 bases to trimming and J lost 4 bases; unmatched junction nucleotides: 4. A second about 6 to 11 cycle PCR used barcoded and J-beta primers. From the 5' RACE reads, TCRdb called clonotypes with MiXCR, one entry per CDR3 protein. The top ten hold 6.5% to 10% of the sample, which has 1.4 million to 1.5 million distinct CDR3 sequences, 40% to 50% seen once.

The gene calls are TRBV2 and TRBJ2-1; 10 bases fit TRBD2. This receptor was taken from a woman younger than 35 in good health. The specimen sequenced was blood. CDR3 loop: CASTLTSGYNEQFF. In DNA form, the CDR3 reads TGTGCCAGCACCTTGACTAGCGGGTACAATGAGCAGTTCTTC.